One and the same sample provided the 7 T cell receptor beta chains below, sequenced in a study of cytomegalovirus exposure and HLA in healthy donors. Primers for the PCR totalled 60 Vbeta and 13 Jbeta. Sequencing used immunoSEQ multiplex PCR; TCRdb keeps in-frame clones, though not all of them. The data hold under 150,000 clones, with roughly three fifths observed a single time. The specimen was PBMCs. All receptors derive from a woman aged 40 to 50 in good health and CMV-seropositive.

V is TRBV4-3 and J is TRBJ2-1; no clear D gene. V was pared by 0 bases and J by 10 bases, with 10 bases between. This CDR3 contains 13 residues. Germline V lookup: CDR1 LGHNA, CDR2 YSLEER. This CDR3 reads CASSQDYESEQFF. The CDR3 bases are TGCGCCAGCAGCCAAGATTATGAGAGCGAGCAGTTCTTC.

The chain couples TRBV11-2 to TRBJ2-5; D unclear. Trimming cost V 0 bases and J 5 bases, with 13 bases left between them. Germline V gene sequence: CDR1 SGHAT, CDR2 FQNNGV. The CDR3 contains 15 residues. The CDR3 loop reads CASSLDSWRSETQYF. The CDR3 region has the DNA TGTGCCAGCAGCTTAGACAGTTGGCGGAGCGAGACCCAGTACTTC.

This rearrangement joins TRBV29-1 to TRBJ2-1; TRBD2 aligns across 7 bases. V trimming: 7 bases; J trimming: 2 bases; junction bases outside the gene matches: 14. Germline CDR1 and CDR2: SQVTM and ANQGSEA. CDR3 length equals 16 residues. The CDR3: CSAMVQSGGTYNEQFF. The CDR3 coding sequence is TGCAGCGCAATGGTTCAGTCGGGAGGCACCTACAATGAGCAGTTCTTC.

A remark on this clone: The junction does not match germline at one end; this may be a read error. This chain uses TRBV7-9 with TRBJ2-1, with TRBD2 as a possible D gene (5 bases). There are 17 residues in the CDR3. Per the germline V gene, CDR1 is SEHNR and CDR2 is FQNEAQ (reference sequence). Here the CDR3 reads CSSSSRRGAGSDNEQFF. In DNA, the CDR3 is TGTTCCAGCAGCTCCCGCCGGGGTGCTGGAAGCGACAATGAGCAGTTCTTC.

This clone was recorded once. This chain connects TRBV19 to TRBJ1-4; D is possibly TRBD1 (6 bases). The V gene lost 5 bases and the J gene lost 0 bases, with 19 bases spanning the gap. Germline V lookup: CDR1 LNHDA, CDR2 SQIVND (reference sequence). The length of the CDR3 is 18 residues. CDR3 nucleotide sequence: TGTGCCAGTAGTGCTTCACCTCGGGACACAGCAACTAATGAAAAACTGTTTTTT. This translates into CASSASPRDTATNEKLFF.

The gene calls are TRBV11-2 and TRBJ2-2; D might be TRBD2 (6 bases). From germline, CDR1 is SGHAT and CDR2 FQNNGV. The CDR3 covers 17 residues. The V gene lost 0 bases and the J gene lost 4 bases, with 15 bases spanning the gap. The CDR3 nucleotides are TGTGCCAGCAGCTTAGATAGTCCCGGGGGTGGCACCGGGGAGCTGTTTTTT. This gives the protein CASSLDSPGGGTGELFF.

The chain joins TRBV27 to TRBJ2-5, with 7 bases fitting TRBD1. The DNA end favors TRBJ2-7, so the J call may be wrong. CDR1 is MNHEY and CDR2 is SMNVEV in the germline V gene (reference sequence). This CDR3 region has 13 residues. CDR3 in DNA: TGTGCCAGCAGTTCGGGACAGAACTACGAGCAGTACTTC. Residues: CASSSGQNYEQYF.